These 10 T cell receptor beta chains share one sample of origin, sequenced in a study of shared clonotypes between healthy human individuals. TCRdb keeps only in-frame clones here, not all; method: immunoSEQ multiplex PCR. The sample contains about 690,000 clones, roughly 91% of which appear only once. Sequenced sample: memory CD8+ T cells from PBMCs. Subset meaning: CD45RO+ cells pooled with CCR7-negative TemRA cells. The receptors originated from a man aged 18 to 30 in good health. Some clones in this sample may be carry-over from other donors' samples.

This sequence joins TRBV27 and TRBJ1-5; 8 nucleotides match TRBD1. The CDR3 extends over 14 amino acids. The ends lost 6 bases at V and 9 bases at J; junction bases unmatched: 10. Per germline, CDR1 MNHEY and CDR2 SMNVEV (reference sequence). DNA of the CDR3: TGTGCCAGCAGCCTACAGGGGGTCCTAGCGCCCCAGCATTTT. Translated: CASSLQGVLAPQHF.

CDR3 residues: CSVSLTQEVTFRYGYTF. In DNA form, the CDR3 reads TGCAGCGTGTCCTTGACTCAAGAAGTCACTTTCCGCTATGGCTACACCTTC. This chain links TRBV29-1 with TRBJ1-2, with no clear D. Trimming took off 6 bases at V and 4 bases at J, with 27 bases between the two ends. The germline CDR1 and CDR2 sequences are SQVTM and ANQGSEA. The CDR3 loop spans 17 amino acids.

The V gene is TRBV6-5, the J gene TRBJ1-2, with 10 bases matching TRBD1. The CDR3 extends over 14 amino acids. The V gene end was trimmed by 2 bases and the J gene end by 7 bases; junction bases not matched to a gene: 4. CDR1 and CDR2 (germline): MNHEY, SVGAGI. DNA of the CDR3: TGTGCCAGCAGTTACGGACAGGGGGACGTTGGCTACACCTTC. This sequence encodes CASSYGQGDVGYTF.

This chain links TRBV6-4 with TRBJ1-1; D is uncertain. Trimming pared 7 bases from V and 6 bases from J, leaving 15 bases between. CDR3 length: 13 residues. Germline V gives CDR1 MRHNA, CDR2 SNTAGT. The CDR3 loop reads CASNQQWVPEAFF. The CDR3 DNA follows: TGTGCCAGCAATCAGCAATGGGTCCCTGAAGCTTTCTTT.

This clone was recorded only once. The chain is built from TRBV5-4 and TRBJ2-2; D call uncertain. Trimming removed 0 bases at V and 5 bases at J, with 5 bases between. The CDR3 is made up of 13 amino acids. Germline CDR1 and CDR2: SGHNT and YYREEE (reference sequence). The CDR3 loop reads CASSLDGTGELFF. In DNA form, the CDR3 reads TGTGCCAGCAGCTTGGATGGGACCGGGGAGCTGTTTTTT.

Comments on this clone: Additional DNA sequences in this sample encode the identical CDR3. The V and J genes are TRBV19 and TRBJ2-7; possibly TRBD1 for D (6 bases). V shed 5 bases and J shed 2 bases, with 7 bases lying between them. This CDR3 is 12 amino acids long. Germline values: CDR1 LNHDA, CDR2 SQIVND (reference sequence). CDR3: CASSPGAYEQYF. Written as DNA, the CDR3 is TGTGCCAGTAGTCCAGGGGCCTACGAGCAGTACTTC.

The table lists this clone with a few counts. The V call is TRBV2, the J call TRBJ1-1, with 7 bases lining up with TRBD1. V dropped 4 bases and J dropped 0; count of bases not matched to a gene: 8. The CDR3 is made up of 16 amino acids. CDR1 is SNHLY and CDR2 is FYNNEI in the germline V gene. CDR3 in amino acids: CASSAGTGAMNTEAFF. CDR3 nucleotides: TGTGCCAGCAGTGCGGGAACAGGGGCCATGAACACTGAAGCTTTCTTT.

This chain links TRBV5-1 with TRBJ2-7; 10 nucleotides match TRBD2. J lost 2 bases, V lost 4 bases, and 12 bases had no gene match. The CDR3 is 17 residues long. In germline, CDR1 is SGHRS, CDR2 YFSETQ. CDR3 coding DNA: TGCGCCAGCAGCCCGGAGGCTAGCGGGAGTAATACCTACGAGCAGTACTTC. As protein: CASSPEASGSNTYEQYF.

V is TRBV27 and J is TRBJ1-2, with D perhaps matching TRBD1 (5 bases). This CDR3 is 14 amino acids long. CDR1 and CDR2 from the germline V gene are MNHEY and SMNVEV (reference sequence). Trimming cost V 2 bases and J 5 bases, with 12 bases left between them. The DNA of the CDR3 is TGTGCCAGCAGTTTAGCGGGGGGGAATTATGGCTACACCTTC. This codes for CASSLAGGNYGYTF.

The genes are TRBV4-1 and TRBJ1-4, with 7 bases lining up with TRBD1. CDR1 is MGHRA, CDR2 YSYEKL, per germline. Unmatched junction bases numbered 9, after V lost 0 bases and J lost 5 bases. The CDR3 has 17 residues. The CDR3 spells CASSQDSRGATNEKLFF. The CDR3 DNA is TGCGCCAGCAGCCAAGATTCCAGGGGGGCGACAAATGAAAAACTGTTTTTT.